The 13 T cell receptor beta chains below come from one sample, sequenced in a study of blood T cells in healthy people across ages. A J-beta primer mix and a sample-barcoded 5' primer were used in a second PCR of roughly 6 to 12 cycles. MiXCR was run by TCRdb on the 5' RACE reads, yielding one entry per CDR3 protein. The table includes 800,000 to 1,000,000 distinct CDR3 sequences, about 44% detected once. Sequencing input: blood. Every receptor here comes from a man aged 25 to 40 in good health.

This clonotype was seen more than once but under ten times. This CDR3 reads CASTQGTEQFF. DNA for the CDR3: TGTGCCAGCACCCAGGGGACTGAGCAGTTCTTC. The chain couples TRBV6-5 to TRBJ2-1, with a possible D match to TRBD1 (6 bases). Trimming cost V 7 bases and J 9 bases, with 10 bases left between them. Germline assignment: CDR1 MNHEY and CDR2 SVGAGI. The CDR3 is 11 residues long.

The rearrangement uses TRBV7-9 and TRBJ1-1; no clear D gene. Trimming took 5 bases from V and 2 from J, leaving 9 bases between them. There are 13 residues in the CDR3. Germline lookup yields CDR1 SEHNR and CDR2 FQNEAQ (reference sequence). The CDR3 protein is CASSPYGNTEAFF. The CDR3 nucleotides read TGTGCCAGCAGCCCCTATGGTAACACTGAAGCTTTCTTT.

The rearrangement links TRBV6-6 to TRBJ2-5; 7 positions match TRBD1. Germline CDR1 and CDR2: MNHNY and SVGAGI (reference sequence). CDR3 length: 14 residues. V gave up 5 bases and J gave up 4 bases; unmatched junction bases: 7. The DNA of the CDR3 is TGTGCCAGCAGTATGACAGGGTTCGGAGAGACCCAGTACTTC. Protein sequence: CASSMTGFGETQYF.

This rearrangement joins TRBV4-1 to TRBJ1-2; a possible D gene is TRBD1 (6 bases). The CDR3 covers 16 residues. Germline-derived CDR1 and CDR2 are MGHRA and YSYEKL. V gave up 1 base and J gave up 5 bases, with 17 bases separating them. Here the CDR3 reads CASSQGRAGALYGYTF. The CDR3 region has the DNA TGCGCCAGCAGCCAAGGCCGGGCAGGGGCATTATATGGCTACACCTTC.

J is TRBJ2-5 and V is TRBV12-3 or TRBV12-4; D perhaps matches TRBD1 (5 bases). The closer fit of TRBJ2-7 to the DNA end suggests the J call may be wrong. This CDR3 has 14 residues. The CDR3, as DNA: TGTGCCAGCAGTTTAGAGGCAGGGTGGCGCGAGCAGTACTTC. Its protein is CASSLEAGWREQYF.

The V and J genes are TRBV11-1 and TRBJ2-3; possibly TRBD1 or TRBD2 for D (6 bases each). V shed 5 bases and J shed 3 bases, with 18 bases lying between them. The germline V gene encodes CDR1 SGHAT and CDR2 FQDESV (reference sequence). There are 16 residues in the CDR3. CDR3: CASSPTRGALTDTQYF. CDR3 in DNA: TGTGCCAGCAGCCCTACAAGGGGGGCCTTGACAGATACGCAGTATTTT.

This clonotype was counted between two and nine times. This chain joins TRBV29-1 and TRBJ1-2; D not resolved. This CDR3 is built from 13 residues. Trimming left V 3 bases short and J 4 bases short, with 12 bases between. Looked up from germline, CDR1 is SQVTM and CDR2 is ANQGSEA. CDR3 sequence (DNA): TGCAGCGTTGAGCCGGATGCCTCCTATGGCTACACCTTC. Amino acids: CSVEPDASYGYTF.

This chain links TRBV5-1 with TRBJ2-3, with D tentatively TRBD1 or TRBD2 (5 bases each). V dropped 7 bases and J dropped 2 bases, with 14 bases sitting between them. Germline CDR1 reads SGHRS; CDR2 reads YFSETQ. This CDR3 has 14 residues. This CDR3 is CASGPGRNTDTQYF. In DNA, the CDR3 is TGCGCCAGCGGTCCGGGGCGGAACACAGATACGCAGTATTTT.

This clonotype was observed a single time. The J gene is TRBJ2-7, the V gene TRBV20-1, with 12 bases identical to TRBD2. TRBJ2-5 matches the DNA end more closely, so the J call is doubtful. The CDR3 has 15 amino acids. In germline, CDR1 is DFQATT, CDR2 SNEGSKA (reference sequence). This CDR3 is CSASRTSGALETQYF. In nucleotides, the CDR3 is TGCAGTGCTAGCAGGACTAGCGGGGCCTTAGAGACCCAGTACTTC.

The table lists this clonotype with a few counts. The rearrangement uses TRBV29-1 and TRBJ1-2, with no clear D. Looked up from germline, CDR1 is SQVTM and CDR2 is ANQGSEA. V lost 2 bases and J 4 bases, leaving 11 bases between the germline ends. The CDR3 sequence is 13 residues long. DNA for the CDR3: TGCAGCGTTGAATGGGCCCGGGGCTATGGCTACACCTTC. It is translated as CSVEWARGYGYTF.

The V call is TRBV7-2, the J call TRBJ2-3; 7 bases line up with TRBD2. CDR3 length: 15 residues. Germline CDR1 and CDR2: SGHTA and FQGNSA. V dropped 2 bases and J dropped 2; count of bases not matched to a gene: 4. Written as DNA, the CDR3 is TGTGCCAGCAGCTTAAAGCGGGGCTACACAGATACGCAGTATTTT. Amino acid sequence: CASSLKRGYTDTQYF.

CDR3 nucleotide sequence: TGTGCCAGCAGCTCTTCGACAGGGGACTATGGCTACACCTTC. Protein: CASSSSTGDYGYTF. This chain links TRBV7-2 with TRBJ1-2; TRBD1 agrees at 8 bases. V lost 4 bases, J lost 3 bases, and 4 bases stayed unmatched. Germline V lookup: CDR1 SGHTA, CDR2 FQGNSA. This CDR3 comprises 14 residues. Looking up the rest from reference TRBV7-2 and TRBJ1-2 gives the full variable domain: GAGVSQSPSNKVTEKGKDVELRCDPISGHTALYWYRQSLGQGLEFLIYFQGNSAPDKSGLPSDRFSAERTGGSVSTLTIQRTQQEDSAVYLCASSSSTGDYGYTFGSGTRLTVV.

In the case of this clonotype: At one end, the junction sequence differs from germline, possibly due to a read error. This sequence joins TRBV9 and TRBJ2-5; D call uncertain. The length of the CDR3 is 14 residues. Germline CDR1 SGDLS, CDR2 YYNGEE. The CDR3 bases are TGTGCCAGCAGCGGCACAGCGTACCAAGAGACCCGGTACTTC. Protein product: CASSGTAYQETRYF.